A selection of T cell receptor beta chains follows, all from one sample in a study of lymphopenia after photon versus proton radiotherapy. Assay used: immunoSEQ multiplex PCR; TCRdb lists only in-frame clones, some missing. This sample has over 50,000 clones; about 86% occur once, and the top ten carry 2% to 3%. The starting material was peripheral blood, obtained from a patient treated with photon-based radiotherapy. The receptor set was obtained from a man aged 35-49 years with gastric cancer. Each CDR3 is given with its conserved first and last residue.

V gene,J gene,CDR3 protein
TRBV6-6,TRBJ2-1,CASSPMDSSNEQFF
TRBV15,TRBJ1-4,CATSRGGAGNEKLFF
TRBV13,TRBJ2-7,CASSSRTGVSEQYF
TRBV11-3,TRBJ2-3,CASSLDSIDTQYF
TRBV13,TRBJ2-1,CASSLPTSDEQFF
TRBV11-3,.,CASSSGGQLNEQYF
TRBV7-3,TRBJ1-1,CASSPQGGLNTEAFF
TRBV11-2,TRBJ2-7,CASTDKGGPYEQYF
TRBV7-2,TRBJ2-5,CASSPRGRGQETQYF
TRBV9,TRBJ1-3,CASSVDGRAGNTIYF
TRBV7-9,TRBJ2-5,CASSLQGAQETQYF
TRBV11-3,TRBJ2-2,CASSSTGANTGELFF
TRBV5-6,TRBJ1-5,CASSLDGGAGNQPQHF
TRBV5-1,TRBJ2-7,CASSLGAGGYEQYF
TRBV6-6,TRBJ1-2,CASRGEVWGYTF
TRBV9,TRBJ1-2,CASSPWDRGDGYTF
TRBV4-1,TRBJ2-2,CASSQTGTTNTGELFF
TRBV25-1,TRBJ2-2,CASSEATPNTGELFF
TRBV18,TRBJ1-3,CASSLEGPPGNTIYF
TRBV5-1,TRBJ2-2,CASTPLDRDGTGELFF
TRBV5-1,TRBJ2-3,CASSLEGTDTQYF
TRBV9,TRBJ2-3,CASSERGVGTDTQYF
TRBV6-6,TRBJ1-5,CASSEGTGNQPQHF
TRBV4-2,TRBJ2-5,CASSQDPEGWETQYF
TRBV5-5,TRBJ2-3,CASELLGLATDTQYF
TRBV10-3,TRBJ2-7,CAITRDSDYEQYF
TRBV14,TRBJ2-2,CASSPQGSTGELFF
TRBV15,TRBJ2-1,CATSQYNEQFF
TRBV5-1,TRBJ2-2,CASSPRTATGELFF
TRBV7-2,TRBJ2-3,CASSLVTSGDTQYF
TRBV27,TRBJ2-3,CASSLRGALGTQYF
TRBV10-3,TRBJ1-1,CAISEGGSMNTEAFF
TRBV11-2,TRBJ1-1,CASSLDMNTEAFF
TRBV30,TRBJ2-2,CAWTQGTYRAGELFF
TRBV5-5,TRBJ2-7,CASSLEGRYSYEQYF
TRBV29-1,TRBJ2-2,CSAIWGGELFF
TRBV7-2,TRBJ2-3,CASSSSLDTQYF
TRBV11-2,TRBJ1-2,CASSPSRGSDRGGYTF
TRBV6-5,TRBJ2-4,CASRQGRGGNIQYF
TRBV29-1,TRBJ2-6,CSVQYGANVLTF
TRBV9,TRBJ2-1,CASTPTGGGEQFF
TRBV18,TRBJ1-6,CASSPGGKVNSPLHF
TRBV7-2,TRBJ1-2,CASSSMGQGHFYGYTF
TRBV10-3,TRBJ2-7,CAISGTGHPPGEQYF
TRBV7-9,TRBJ2-5,CARRAGILQQETQYF
TRBV6-6,TRBJ2-7,CASSYLGQSYEQYF